This T cell receptor (beta chain) is drawn from a study of response to subunit inactivated influenza vaccine (dated by TCRdb to about 2018). Study-wide context: The study used deep quantitative T cell receptor repertoire profiling to track responses to a trivalent subunit inactivated influenza vaccine.

A word on this clonotype: It has no known antigen specificity. No much larger clonotype is one base removed from it; base qualities were not supplied.

The protocol used for the library was RT-PCR. Reads for this sample came from an Illumina HiSeq 2500. Using fastp trimming at Q25 and MiXCR clonotype assembly, TCRdb reanalyzed the public sequencing data and kept in-frame beta chains. Rows with one shared CDR3 protein collapse into an entry with the most common genes and DNA. The sample table lists hundreds of thousands of distinct CDR3 sequences, around a fifth of them with a count of one. The top ten hold about 9.4% of the sample. Looking up the germline V gene yields CDR1 SGDLS and CDR2 YYNGEE. V is clipped by 0 bases and J by 6 bases, and the sequence between their germline boundaries is 12 bases long. The CDR3 holds 15 amino acids from the cysteine to the phenylalanine. Of all the DNA, just the CDR3 is kept, 45 bases in frame from base 1. General conclusions and limits of the study: The authors proposed that each seasonal influenza vaccination may bring in only a limited number of new T cells.

In this chain, TRBV9 is recombined with TRBJ2-2; a tentative D match to TRBD1 spans 5 bases. The source material was PBMCs from blood, sampled about 20 months after vaccination. The sequence came from a man aged 45 to 75 who received an inactivated influenza vaccine. Donor details come from another sample of the same person, matched by shared clones. The DNA is TGTGCCAGCAGCGTAGCGACGGCAGGGCCCGGGGAGCTGTTTTTT. Its translation reads: CASSVATAGPGELFF. With the rest looked up from the reference TRBV9 and TRBJ2-2 genes rather than sequenced, the full variable domain is DSGVTQTPKHLITATGQRVTLRCSPRSGDLSVYWYQQSLDQGLQFLIQYYNGEERAKGNILERFSAQQFPDLHSELNLSSLELGDSALYFCASSVATAGPGELFFGEGSRLTVL.